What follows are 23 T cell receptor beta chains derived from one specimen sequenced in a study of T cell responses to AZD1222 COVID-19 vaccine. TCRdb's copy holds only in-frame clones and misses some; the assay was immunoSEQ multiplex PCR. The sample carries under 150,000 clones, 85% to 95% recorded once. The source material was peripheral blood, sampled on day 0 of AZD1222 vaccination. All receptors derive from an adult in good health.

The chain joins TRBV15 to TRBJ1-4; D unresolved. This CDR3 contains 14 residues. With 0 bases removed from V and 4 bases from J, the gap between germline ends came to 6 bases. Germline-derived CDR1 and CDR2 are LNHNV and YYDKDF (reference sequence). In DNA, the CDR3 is TGTGCCACCAGCAGAGAACGGGGTAATGAAAAACTGTTTTTT. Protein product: CATSRERGNEKLFF.

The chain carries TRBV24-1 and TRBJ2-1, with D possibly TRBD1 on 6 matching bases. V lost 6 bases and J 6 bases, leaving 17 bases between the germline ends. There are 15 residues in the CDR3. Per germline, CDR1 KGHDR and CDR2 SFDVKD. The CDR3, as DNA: TGTGCCACCAGTAAGGTTAAACTGACAGGCAATGAGCAGTTCTTC. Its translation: CATSKVKLTGNEQFF.

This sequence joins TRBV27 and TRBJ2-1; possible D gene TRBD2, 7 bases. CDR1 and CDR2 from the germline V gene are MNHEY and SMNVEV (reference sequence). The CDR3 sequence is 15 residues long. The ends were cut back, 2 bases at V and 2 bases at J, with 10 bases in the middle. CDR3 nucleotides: TGTGCCAGCAGTTTAAACGGGGGGCCCTACAATGAGCAGTTCTTC. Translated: CASSLNGGPYNEQFF.

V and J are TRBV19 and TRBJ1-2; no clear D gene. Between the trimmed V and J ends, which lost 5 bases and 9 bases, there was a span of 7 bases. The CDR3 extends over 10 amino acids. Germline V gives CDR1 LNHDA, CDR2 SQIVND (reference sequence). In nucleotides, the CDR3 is TGTGCCAGTAGTCCTCGACGCTACACCTTC. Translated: CASSPRRYTF.

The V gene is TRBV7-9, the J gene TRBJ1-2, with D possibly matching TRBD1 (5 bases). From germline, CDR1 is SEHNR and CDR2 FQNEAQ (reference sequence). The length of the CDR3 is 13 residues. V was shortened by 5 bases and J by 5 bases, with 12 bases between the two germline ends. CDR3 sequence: CASSLGDGYGYTF. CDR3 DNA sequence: TGTGCCAGCAGCCTTGGGGACGGATATGGCTACACCTTC. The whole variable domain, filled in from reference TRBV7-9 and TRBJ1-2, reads DTGVSQNPRHKITKRGQNVTFRCDPISEHNRLYWYRQTLGQGPEFLTYFQNEAQLEKSRLLSDRFSAERPKGSFSTLEIQRTEQGDSAMYLCASSLGDGYGYTFGSGTRLTVV.

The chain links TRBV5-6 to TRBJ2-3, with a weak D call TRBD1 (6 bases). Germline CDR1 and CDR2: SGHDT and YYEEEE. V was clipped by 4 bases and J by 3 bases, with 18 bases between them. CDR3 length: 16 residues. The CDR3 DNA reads TGTGCCAGCAGCAATGGCAGGGGCGCAGGGACAGATACGCAGTATTTT. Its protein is CASSNGRGAGTDTQYF. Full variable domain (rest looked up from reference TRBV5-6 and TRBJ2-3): DAGVTQSPTHLIKTRGQQVTLRCSPKSGHDTVSWYQQALGQGPQFIFQYYEEEERQRGNFPDRFSGHQFPNYSSELNVNALLLGDSALYLCASSNGRGAGTDTQYFGPGTRLTVL.

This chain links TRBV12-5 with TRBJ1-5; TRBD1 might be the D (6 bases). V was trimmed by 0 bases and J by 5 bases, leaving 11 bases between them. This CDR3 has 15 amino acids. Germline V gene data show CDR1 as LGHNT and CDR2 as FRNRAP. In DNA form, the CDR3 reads TGTGCTAGTGGTTTGGTTGGAGGGGGGGATCAGCCCCAGCATTTT. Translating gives CASGLVGGGDQPQHF.

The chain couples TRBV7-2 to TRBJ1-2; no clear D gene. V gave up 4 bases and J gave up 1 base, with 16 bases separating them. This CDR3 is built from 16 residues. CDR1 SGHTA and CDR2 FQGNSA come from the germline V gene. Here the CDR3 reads CASSWAPDSINYGYTF. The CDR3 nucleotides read TGTGCCAGCAGCTGGGCCCCGGATTCTATTAACTATGGCTACACCTTC.

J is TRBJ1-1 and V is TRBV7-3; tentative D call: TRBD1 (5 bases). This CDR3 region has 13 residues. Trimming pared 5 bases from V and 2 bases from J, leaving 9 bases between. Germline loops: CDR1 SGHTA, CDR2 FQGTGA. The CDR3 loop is CASSQTANTEAFF. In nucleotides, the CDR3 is TGTGCCAGCAGCCAGACAGCTAACACTGAAGCTTTCTTT.

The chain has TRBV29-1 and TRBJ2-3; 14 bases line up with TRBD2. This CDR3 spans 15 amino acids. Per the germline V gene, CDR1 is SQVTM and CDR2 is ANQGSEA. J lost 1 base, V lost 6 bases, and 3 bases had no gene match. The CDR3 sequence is CSVTGLAGGTDTQYF. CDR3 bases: TGCAGCGTCACGGGACTAGCGGGGGGCACAGATACGCAGTATTTT.

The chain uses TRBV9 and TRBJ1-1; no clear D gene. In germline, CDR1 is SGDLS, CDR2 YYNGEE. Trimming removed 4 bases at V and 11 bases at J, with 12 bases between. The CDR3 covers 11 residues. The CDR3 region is CASSPSTEAFF. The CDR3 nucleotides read TGTGCCAGCAGCCCCTCGACGGAGGCTTTCTTT.

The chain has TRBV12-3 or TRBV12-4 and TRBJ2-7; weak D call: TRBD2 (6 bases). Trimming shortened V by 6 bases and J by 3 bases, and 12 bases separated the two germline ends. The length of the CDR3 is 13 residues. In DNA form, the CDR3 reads TGTGCCAGCAGCCTGGGAGGACACTACGAGCAGTACTTC. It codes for CASSLGGHYEQYF.

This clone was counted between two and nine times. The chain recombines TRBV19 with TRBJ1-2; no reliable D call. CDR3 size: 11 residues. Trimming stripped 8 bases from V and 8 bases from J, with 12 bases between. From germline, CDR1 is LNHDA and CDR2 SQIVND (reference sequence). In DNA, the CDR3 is TGTGCCAGTCACGGACCGGGGGGCTACACCTTC. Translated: CASHGPGGYTF. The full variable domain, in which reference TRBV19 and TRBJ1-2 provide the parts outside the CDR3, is DGGITQSPKYLFRKEGQNVTLSCEQNLNHDAMYWYRQDPGQGLRLIYYSQIVNDFQKGDIAEGYSVSREKKESFPLTVTSAQKNPTAFYLCASHGPGGYTFGSGTRLTVV.

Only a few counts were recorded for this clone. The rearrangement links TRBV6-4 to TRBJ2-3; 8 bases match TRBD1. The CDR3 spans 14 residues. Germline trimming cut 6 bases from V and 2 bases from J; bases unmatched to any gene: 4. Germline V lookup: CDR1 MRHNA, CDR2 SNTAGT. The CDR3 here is CASRSQGATDTQYF. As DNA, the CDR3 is TGTGCCAGCAGATCTCAGGGGGCCACAGATACGCAGTATTTT.

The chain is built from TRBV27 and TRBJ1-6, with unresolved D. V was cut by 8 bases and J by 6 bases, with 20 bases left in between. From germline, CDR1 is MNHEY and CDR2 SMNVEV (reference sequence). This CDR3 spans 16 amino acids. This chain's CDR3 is CASAVWVGLGNSPLHF. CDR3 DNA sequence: TGTGCCAGCGCCGTCTGGGTTGGTTTGGGTAATTCACCCCTCCACTTT.

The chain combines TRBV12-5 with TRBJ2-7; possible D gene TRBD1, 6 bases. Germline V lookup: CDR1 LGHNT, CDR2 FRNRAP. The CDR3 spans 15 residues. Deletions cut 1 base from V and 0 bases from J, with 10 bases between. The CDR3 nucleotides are TGTGCTAGTGGTTTGGAACAGGGCTACTCCTACGAGCAGTACTTC. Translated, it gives CASGLEQGYSYEQYF. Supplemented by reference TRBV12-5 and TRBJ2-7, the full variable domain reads DARVTQTPRHKVTEMGQEVTMRCQPILGHNTVFWYRQTMMQGLELLAYFRNRAPLDDSGMPKDRFSAEMPDATLATLKIQPSEPRDSAVYFCASGLEQGYSYEQYFGPGTRLTVT.

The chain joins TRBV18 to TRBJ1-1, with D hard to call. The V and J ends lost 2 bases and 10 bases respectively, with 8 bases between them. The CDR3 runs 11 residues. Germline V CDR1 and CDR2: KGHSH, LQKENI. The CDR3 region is CASSPGFTAFF. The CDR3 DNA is TGTGCCAGCTCACCAGGCTTTACAGCTTTCTTT.

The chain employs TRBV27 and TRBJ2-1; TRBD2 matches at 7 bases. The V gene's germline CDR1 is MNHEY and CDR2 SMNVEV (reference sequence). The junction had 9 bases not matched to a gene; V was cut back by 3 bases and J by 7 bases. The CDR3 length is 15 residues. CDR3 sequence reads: CASSFGGGPWNEQFF. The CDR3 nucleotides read TGTGCCAGCAGTTTCGGGGGAGGGCCGTGGAATGAGCAGTTCTTC.

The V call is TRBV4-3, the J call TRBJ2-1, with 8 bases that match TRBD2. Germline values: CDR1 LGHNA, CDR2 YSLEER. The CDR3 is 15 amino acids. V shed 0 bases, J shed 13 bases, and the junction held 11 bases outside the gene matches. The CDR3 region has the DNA TGCGCCAGCAGCCAAGATTTACAAATCGGGGGGGGCCAGTTCTTC. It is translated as CASSQDLQIGGGQFF.

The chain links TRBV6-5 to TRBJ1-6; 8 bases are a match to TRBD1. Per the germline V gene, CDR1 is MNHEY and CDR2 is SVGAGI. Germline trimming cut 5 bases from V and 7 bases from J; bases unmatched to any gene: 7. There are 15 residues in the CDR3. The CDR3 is CASSPGDRKNSPLHF. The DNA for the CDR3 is TGTGCCAGCAGTCCCGGGGACAGGAAGAATTCACCCCTCCACTTT.

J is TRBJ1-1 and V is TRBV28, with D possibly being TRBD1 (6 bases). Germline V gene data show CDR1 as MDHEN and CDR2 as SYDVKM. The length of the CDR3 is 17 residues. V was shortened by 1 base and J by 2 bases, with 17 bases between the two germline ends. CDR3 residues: CASSLSNWGRGNTEAFF. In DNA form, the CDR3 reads TGTGCCAGCAGTTTATCTAACTGGGGCAGGGGAAACACTGAAGCTTTCTTT.

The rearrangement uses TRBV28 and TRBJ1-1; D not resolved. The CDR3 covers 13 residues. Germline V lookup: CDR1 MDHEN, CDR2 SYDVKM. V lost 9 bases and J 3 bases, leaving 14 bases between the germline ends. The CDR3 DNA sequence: TGTGCCAGACGACTAAAAGAGGACACTGAAGCTTTCTTT. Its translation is CARRLKEDTEAFF.

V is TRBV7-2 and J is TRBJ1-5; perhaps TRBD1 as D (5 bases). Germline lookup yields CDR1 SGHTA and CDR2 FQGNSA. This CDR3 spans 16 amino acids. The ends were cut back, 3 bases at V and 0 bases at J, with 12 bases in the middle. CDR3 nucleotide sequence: TGTGCCAGCAGCTTGGGCAGGACAATTAGCAATCAGCCCCAGCATTTT. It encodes CASSLGRTISNQPQHF.